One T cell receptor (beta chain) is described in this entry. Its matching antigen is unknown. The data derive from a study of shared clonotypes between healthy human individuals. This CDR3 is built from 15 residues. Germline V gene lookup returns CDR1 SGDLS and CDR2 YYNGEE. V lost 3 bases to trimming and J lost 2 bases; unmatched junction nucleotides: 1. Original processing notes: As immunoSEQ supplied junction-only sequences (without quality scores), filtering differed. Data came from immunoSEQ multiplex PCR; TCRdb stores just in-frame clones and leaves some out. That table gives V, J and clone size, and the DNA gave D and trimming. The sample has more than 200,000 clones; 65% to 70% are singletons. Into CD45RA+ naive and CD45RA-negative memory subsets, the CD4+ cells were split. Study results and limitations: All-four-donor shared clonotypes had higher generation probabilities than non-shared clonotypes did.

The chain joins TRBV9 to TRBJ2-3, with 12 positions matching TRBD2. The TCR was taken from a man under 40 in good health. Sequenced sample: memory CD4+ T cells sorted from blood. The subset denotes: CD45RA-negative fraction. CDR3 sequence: CASSGTSGTTDTQYF. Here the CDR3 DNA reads TGTGCCAGCAGCGGGACTAGCGGGACCACAGATACGCAGTATTTT.